A selection of T cell receptor beta chains follows, all from one sample in a study of T-cell reconstitution after alpha-beta-depleted transplantation in children. In TCRdb, the PCR reads were re-called with MiXCR into one record per CDR3 protein. This table holds approximately 490,000 distinct CDR3 sequences, under 15% found once. The sample in question was PBMCs from the stem cell graft donor, obtained from the stem cell graft. The receptors shown here come from a human donor who donated a stem cell graft to a child with combined immunodeficiency. The CDR3 runs from the conserved cysteine through the conserved F or W. The D gene is left open where the match is weak. Expanded clones get a size class; other rows say once, few or many, or leave the size out.

cdr3_aa	cdr3_nt	cdr3_length	v_call	j_call	d_call	clone_size
CAWSPPTSGKREFF	TGTGCCTGGAGTCCGCCGACTAGCGGGAAGAGAGAGTTCTTC	14	TRBV30	TRBJ2-1	TRBD2	NA
CASSLGGQGSSGKFF	TGTGCCAGCAGCTTAGGGGGACAGGGATCGAGCGGGAAGTTCTTC	15	TRBV7-2	TRBJ2-1	TRBD1	few
CASSMDGGPGETQYF	TGTGCCAGCAGCATGGACGGGGGGCCGGGAGAGACCCAGTACTTC	15	TRBV5-8	TRBJ2-5	NA	NA
CASSLAMGRTDTQYF	TGTGCCAGCAGTTTAGCGATGGGGCGCACAGATACGCAGTATTTT	15	TRBV12-3/TRBV12-4	TRBJ2-3	NA	many
CAISETGQTILNYGYTF	TGTGCCATCAGTGAGACTGGACAGACTATATTAAACTATGGCTACACCTTC	17	TRBV10-3	TRBJ1-2	NA	many
CSVEVLGPYEQYF	TGCAGCGTTGAAGTTTTGGGGCCCTACGAGCAGTACTTC	13	TRBV29-1	TRBJ2-7	NA	NA
CSAKMARTFQETQYF	TGCAGTGCTAAGATGGCCAGGACGTTCCAAGAGACCCAGTACTTC	15	TRBV20-1	TRBJ2-5	NA	NA
CASTRTQQGAYETQYF	TGCGCCAGCACCCGTACGCAACAGGGGGCTTATGAGACCCAGTACTTC	16	TRBV5-1	TRBJ2-5	TRBD1	many
CASSFNPRDRAETQYF	TGTGCCAGCAGCTTTAACCCCCGGGACAGGGCTGAGACCCAGTACTTC	16	TRBV11-2	TRBJ2-5	TRBD1	NA
CSVALPLTDTQYF	TGCAGCGTTGCCCTACCGTTGACAGATACGCAGTATTTT	13	TRBV29-1	TRBJ2-3	NA	many
CATSDAYEQYF	TGTGCCACCAGTGATGCCTACGAGCAGTACTTC	11	TRBV24-1	TRBJ2-7	NA	few
CASSLYASPNEQFF	TGTGCCAGCAGTTTATACGCTAGCCCCAATGAGCAGTTCTTC	14	TRBV27	TRBJ2-1	NA	NA
CASSPGGAHEQFF	TGTGCCAGCAGTCCCGGCGGGGCCCATGAGCAGTTCTTC	13	TRBV12-3/TRBV12-4	TRBJ2-1	NA	few
CSARVEGPETQYF	TGCAGTGCTAGAGTGGAGGGGCCAGAGACCCAGTACTTC	13	TRBV20-1	TRBJ2-5	NA	NA
CAFSLIGTGGTEAFF	TGTGCCTTCAGTTTAATCGGGACAGGGGGCACTGAAGCTTTCTTT	15	TRBV12-3/TRBV12-4	TRBJ1-1	TRBD1	NA
CASSLGTGINQPQHF	TGTGCCAGCAGTTTAGGGACAGGGATCAATCAGCCCCAGCATTTT	15	TRBV27	TRBJ1-5	TRBD1	NA
CASSLLDVNYGYTF	TGTGCCAGCAGTTTACTTGACGTTAACTATGGCTACACCTTC	14	TRBV7-3	TRBJ1-2	NA	many
CASSLGGSHQPQHF	TGTGCCAGCAGCTTAGGAGGCAGCCATCAGCCCCAGCATTTT	14	TRBV7-9	TRBJ1-5	NA	few
CASRDRDRGHADTQYF	TGTGCCAGCAGGGACCGGGACAGGGGGCATGCAGATACGCAGTATTTT	16	TRBV6-1	TRBJ2-3	TRBD1	few
CSARDMRAGYNEQFF	TGCAGTGCTAGAGATATGCGGGCGGGGTACAATGAGCAGTTCTTC	15	TRBV20-1	TRBJ2-1	NA	NA
CASSPYGGGLINEQFF	TGTGCCAGCAGCCCATATGGAGGGGGCTTGATCAATGAGCAGTTCTTC	16	TRBV7-3	TRBJ2-1	NA	NA
CASSTTLGPSIEAFF	TGTGCCAGCTCAACGACCTTGGGGCCGTCGATTGAAGCTTTCTTT	15	TRBV18	TRBJ1-1	NA	NA
CSASPGLANYGYTF	TGCAGTGCTAGTCCTGGGCTCGCTAACTATGGCTACACCTTC	14	TRBV20-1	TRBJ1-2	NA	few
CASRSRTSQPNEQYF	TGTGCCAGCCGATCGCGCACTAGCCAGCCTAACGAGCAGTACTTC	15	TRBV5-5	TRBJ2-7	NA	few
CASSQGFFSYNEQFF	TGTGCCAGCTCACAGGGCTTTTTCTCCTACAATGAGCAGTTCTTC	15	TRBV18	TRBJ2-1	NA	NA
CASSLGGVSGGATDTQYF	TGTGCCAGCAGCTTAGGCGGGGTTAGCGGGGGGGCCACCGATACGCAGTATTTT	18	TRBV11-2	TRBJ2-3	TRBD2	NA
CASSQAGGPREQYF	TGTGCCAGCAGCCAAGCCGGAGGGCCGAGAGAGCAGTACTTC	14	TRBV12-3/TRBV12-4	TRBJ2-7	NA	few
CASSFRTGELFF	TGTGCCAGCAGTTTTCGGACCGGGGAGCTGTTTTTT	12	TRBV12-3/TRBV12-4	TRBJ2-2	NA	few
CDSSPRTGLRGETQYF	TGTGACAGCAGTCCCAGGACAGGGTTAAGGGGAGAGACCCAGTACTTC	16	TRBV27	TRBJ2-5	TRBD1	NA
CASSPTLALHEQFF	TGTGCCAGCAGCCCCACCCTAGCGCTCCATGAGCAGTTCTTC	14	TRBV4-2	TRBJ2-1	NA	many
CASSNPNQPQHF	TGTGCCAGCAGCAACCCGAATCAGCCCCAGCATTTT	12	TRBV27	TRBJ1-5	NA	many
CASSLSSGSTGDTQYF	TGCGCCAGCAGCTTATCTAGCGGGAGTACAGGAGATACGCAGTATTTT	16	TRBV5-1	TRBJ2-3	TRBD2	NA
CASSLDGLSSYEQYF	TGTGCCAGCAGCTTAGATGGGTTGAGCTCCTACGAGCAGTACTTC	15	TRBV7-2	TRBJ2-7	NA	NA
CATCEGLADTDTQYF	TGTGCCACCTGCGAGGGTTTGGCGGACACAGATACGCAGTATTTT	15	TRBV15	TRBJ2-3	NA	NA
CASSFLNIQYF	TGTGCCAGCAGTTTCCTAAACATTCAGTACTTC	11	TRBV12-3/TRBV12-4	TRBJ2-4	NA	many
CSAGRGTEAFF	TGCAGTGCCGGGAGGGGCACTGAAGCTTTCTTT	11	TRBV20-1	TRBJ1-1	NA	many
CASSYKGAYEQYF	TGTGCCAGCAGTTATAAGGGGGCCTACGAGCAGTACTTC	13	TRBV27	TRBJ2-7	NA	NA
CASSTKETQYF	TGTGCCAGCAGTACCAAAGAGACCCAGTACTTC	11	TRBV12-3/TRBV12-4	TRBJ2-5	NA	many
CASSISFRQETQYF	TGTGCCAGTAGTATAAGCTTTCGCCAAGAGACCCAGTACTTC	14	TRBV19	TRBJ2-5	NA	many
CASSLGLANEQYF	TGTGCCAGCAGCTTAGGACTAGCGAACGAGCAGTACTTC	13	TRBV12-3/TRBV12-4	TRBJ2-7	TRBD2	many
CASSGDREEAFF	TGCGCCAGCAGCGGGGACAGGGAAGAAGCTTTCTTT	12	TRBV5-1	TRBJ1-1	TRBD1	NA
CSVYQVGLAGSYEQYF	TGCAGCGTTTACCAAGTGGGACTAGCGGGTTCTTACGAGCAGTACTTC	16	TRBV29-1	TRBJ2-7	TRBD2	many
CSLGGHYSQRQYF	TGCAGCCTGGGTGGCCACTACTCCCAGCGGCAGTACTTC	13	TRBV29-1	TRBJ2-7	NA	few
CASSPYSPYEQYF	TGTGCCAGCAGTCCCTATTCCCCCTACGAGCAGTACTTC	13	TRBV12-3/TRBV12-4	TRBJ2-7	NA	many
CASSGGTYEQYF	TGTGCCAGCAGCGGGGGGACCTACGAGCAGTACTTC	12	TRBV7-8	TRBJ2-7	NA	few
CSVERRLAGASSTDTQYF	TGCAGCGTTGAACGGCGACTAGCGGGGGCCTCTAGCACAGATACGCAGTATTTT	18	TRBV29-1	TRBJ2-3	TRBD2	many
CASSSLISPTGELFF	TGCGCCAGCAGCTCGCTAATAAGCCCCACCGGGGAGCTGTTTTTT	15	TRBV5-1	TRBJ2-2	NA	NA
CASSQVTSGEQFF	TGTGCCAGCAGCCAAGTAACCTCGGGAGAGCAGTTCTTC	13	TRBV3-1	TRBJ2-1	NA	NA
CAISESGDRGAGELFF	TGTGCCATCAGTGAGTCGGGTGACAGGGGAGCCGGGGAGCTGTTTTTT	16	TRBV10-3	TRBJ2-2	TRBD1	NA
CASSGAGYGYTF	TGTGCCAGCAGCGGGGCGGGTTATGGCTACACCTTC	12	TRBV11-2	TRBJ1-2	NA	many
CAISPGQGGVADTQYF	TGTGCCATTTCGCCAGGTCAGGGCGGAGTCGCAGATACGCAGTATTTT	16	TRBV28	TRBJ2-3	NA	NA
CASSLTTGEDTQYF	TGTGCCAGCAGTTTAACGACAGGGGAAGATACGCAGTATTTT	14	TRBV28	TRBJ2-3	TRBD1	few
CASMREREGYEQYF	TGTGCCAGCATGCGTGAGCGGGAGGGGTACGAGCAGTACTTC	14	TRBV2	TRBJ2-7	TRBD2	few
CSALDSSSGNTIYF	TGCAGTGCTCTGGACAGTAGCTCTGGAAACACCATATATTTT	14	TRBV20-1	TRBJ1-3	NA	NA
CASRVSSGANVLTF	TGTGCCAGCAGGGTATCCTCTGGGGCCAACGTCCTGACTTTC	14	TRBV7-9	TRBJ2-6	NA	few
CASSGRERHEQYF	TGTGCCAGTAGTGGTCGGGAGAGGCACGAGCAGTACTTC	13	TRBV19	TRBJ2-7	NA	NA
CASSQRSYTGELFF	TGTGCCAGCAGCCAGAGGAGCTACACCGGGGAGCTGTTTTTT	14	TRBV7-2	TRBJ2-2	NA	many